The rows below give T cell receptor beta chains drawn from one sample of a study of blood T cell repertoires in COVID-19. This table comes from immunoSEQ multiplex PCR, and its TCRdb copy is limited to in-frame clones, with some not included. The repertoire holds 240,000 or so clones, with 70% to 85% as singletons. Material: peripheral blood. These receptors all come from a woman older than 75 with acute or convalescent COVID-19. Both conserved end residues are part of each CDR3. The D gene is left open where the match is weak. Rows give clone size only sometimes, using once, few, many, or a class for an expanded clone.

j_call	v_call	d_call	clone_size	cdr3_aa	cdr3_nt
TRBJ1-2	TRBV7-8	TRBD1	NA	CASSSDRAYVGYGYTF	TGTGCCAGCAGCTCGGACAGGGCCTATGTTGGCTATGGCTACACCTTC
TRBJ2-5	TRBV5-4	TRBD1	NA	CASSITGAQETQYF	TGTGCCAGCAGCATTACAGGGGCCCAAGAGACCCAGTACTTC
TRBJ2-1	TRBV5-1	NA	NA	CASRLDTRSYNEQFF	TGCGCCAGCAGACTGGACACGAGATCCTACAATGAGCAGTTCTTC
TRBJ2-7	TRBV6-2/TRBV6-3	NA	NA	CASSASVGRTSYEQYF	TGTGCCAGCAGTGCTAGCGTCGGCAGAACCTCCTACGAGCAGTACTTC
TRBJ2-7	TRBV6-1	TRBD1	NA	CASSETRQGAGEQYF	TGTGCCAGCAGTGAAACCCGACAGGGGGCGGGCGAGCAGTACTTC
TRBJ2-1	TRBV11-3	TRBD2	NA	CASSLEVAGAAEQFF	TGTGCCAGCAGCTTAGAGGTAGCGGGGGCGGCGGAGCAGTTCTTC
TRBJ1-2	TRBV2	TRBD1	NA	CASRSRQGLGTRGYTF	TGTGCCAGCAGGAGTAGACAGGGGCTAGGTACGAGGGGCTACACCTTC
TRBJ1-6	TRBV5-1	NA	NA	CASSPEALYNSPLHF	TGCGCCAGCAGCCCTGAAGCTCTATATAATTCACCCCTCCACTTT
TRBJ2-7	TRBV11-1	NA	once	CASSPFRGGEQYF	TGTGCCAGCAGCCCCTTTCGGGGTGGTGAGCAGTACTTC
TRBJ1-4	TRBV7-6	NA	NA	CASSLVGRGTNEKLFF	TGTGCCAGCAGCTTAGTAGGGCGGGGAACTAATGAAAAACTGTTTTTT
TRBJ2-4	TRBV28	NA	NA	CASRTQGVGKNIQYF	TGTGCCAGCAGGACCCAGGGTGTGGGCAAAAACATTCAGTACTTC
TRBJ1-1	TRBV27	TRBD1	NA	CATRGQGNTEAFF	TGTGCCACAAGAGGACAGGGGAACACTGAAGCTTTCTTT
TRBJ1-1	TRBV6-5	TRBD1	NA	CASIIRGGGYTEAFF	TGTGCCAGCATCATAAGAGGGGGCGGGTACACTGAAGCTTTCTTT
TRBJ1-5	TRBV19	TRBD1	NA	CATGTGLNQPQHF	TGTGCCACCGGGACAGGCCTCAATCAGCCCCAGCATTTT
TRBJ2-7	TRBV27	TRBD1	NA	CASSLSRQGARHEQYF	TGTGCCAGCAGTTTATCAAGACAGGGGGCGCGCCACGAGCAGTACTTC
TRBJ2-2	TRBV5-1	NA	NA	CASSARQRNTGELFF	TGCGCCAGCAGCGCACGACAGAGAAACACCGGGGAGCTGTTTTTT
TRBJ2-7	TRBV27	TRBD1	NA	CASSLRTGDRGNEQYF	TGTGCCAGCAGTTTACGTACGGGGGACAGGGGGAACGAGCAGTACTTC
TRBJ1-2	TRBV2	TRBD1	NA	CASSPGTGDRYGYTF	TGTGCCAGCAGCCCCGGGACAGGGGATAGGTATGGCTACACCTTC
TRBJ1-4	TRBV2	NA	NA	CASSEIAGGEKLFF	TGTGCCAGCAGTGAAATCGCGGGGGGTGAAAAACTGTTTTTT
TRBJ1-2	TRBV6-5	TRBD1	NA	CASSYRGRLGGYTF	TGTGCCAGCAGTTACAGGGGGCGACTGGGTGGCTACACCTTC
TRBJ2-1	TRBV15	TRBD1	NA	CATSEHRGLVRVF	TGTGCCACCAGCGAACACAGGGGCTTAGTGCGGGTCTTC
TRBJ2-1	TRBV14	NA	NA	CASSLDSDLYNEQFF	TGTGCCAGCAGCCTCGACAGTGATTTATACAATGAGCAGTTCTTC
TRBJ2-1	TRBV30	NA	NA	CAWSGSSVGNEQFF	TGTGCCTGGAGTGGGTCTAGCGTAGGAAATGAGCAGTTCTTC
TRBJ1-6	TRBV3-1/TRBV3-2	NA	NA	CASSQGRNSPLHF	TGTGCCAGCAGCCAAGGGCGGAATTCACCCCTCCACTTT
TRBJ1-1	TRBV28	NA	NA	CASSRAGGYTEAFF	TGTGCCAGCAGCCGCGCGGGGGGATACACTGAAGCTTTCTTT
TRBJ2-3	TRBV6-5	NA	NA	CASSYSIGGLADTQYF	TGTGCCAGCAGTTACTCGATCGGGGGGCTGGCAGATACGCAGTATTTT
TRBJ2-2	TRBV19	TRBD1	NA	CASTRMGQGPNTGELFF	TGTGCCAGTACCCGGATGGGACAGGGGCCTAACACCGGGGAGCTGTTTTTT
TRBJ2-2	TRBV19	TRBD1	NA	CASSIDSKDRGNTGELFF	TGTGCCAGTAGTATAGATAGTAAGGACAGGGGAAACACCGGGGAGCTGTTTTTT
TRBJ2-2	TRBV9	NA	NA	CASSVAAGAGGELFF	TGTGCCAGCAGCGTAGCGGCGGGGGCAGGTGGGGAGCTGTTTTTT
TRBJ1-5	TRBV5-6	TRBD1	NA	CASSLGGQGGAQPQHF	TGTGCCAGCAGCTTAGGCGGACAGGGTGGAGCTCAGCCCCAGCATTTT
TRBJ2-2	TRBV12-3/TRBV12-4	NA	NA	CASSYSEGELFF	TGTGCCAGCAGTTACAGTGAGGGGGAGCTGTTTTTT
TRBJ1-6	TRBV6-5	NA	NA	CASSYTTRAYNSPLHF	TGTGCCAGCAGTTACACTACTAGGGCGTATAATTCACCCCTCCACTTT
TRBJ2-7	TRBV11-1	TRBD1	NA	CASSLLLSGGYEQYF	TGTGCCAGCAGCTTACTCCTCTCAGGGGGCTACGAGCAGTACTTC
TRBJ1-5	TRBV28	NA	NA	CASSRTGGGQPQHF	TGTGCCAGCAGCCGGACCGGAGGAGGCCAGCCCCAGCATTTT
TRBJ2-3	TRBV3-1/TRBV3-2	NA	few	CASSRTETSTDTQYF	TGTGCCAGCAGCCGGACAGAAACTAGCACAGATACGCAGTATTTT
TRBJ1-1	TRBV7-8	NA	NA	CASSLIQGVGTEAFF	TGTGCCAGCAGCCTAATACAGGGCGTCGGGACTGAAGCTTTCTTT
TRBJ1-6	TRBV28	TRBD1	NA	CASSSAQGQGPLKDSPLHF	TGTGCCAGCAGTTCAGCCCAGGGACAGGGGCCCCTCAAGGATTCACCCCTCCACTTT
TRBJ1-1	TRBV29-1	NA	NA	CSVEGVGASTEAFF	TGCAGCGTTGAGGGGGTGGGGGCGAGCACTGAAGCTTTCTTT
TRBJ2-3	TRBV5-4	TRBD2	NA	CASSSGLAGGPMPDTQYF	TGTGCCAGCAGCTCGGGACTAGCGGGGGGCCCTATGCCCGATACGCAGTATTTT
TRBJ1-5	TRBV27	TRBD1	many	CASSLYGDRIDQPQHF	TGTGCCAGCAGTTTATATGGGGACAGGATAGATCAGCCCCAGCATTTT
TRBJ1-2	TRBV2	NA	NA	CASSENSLGGYGYTF	TGTGCCAGCAGTGAAAACTCCTTAGGGGGCTATGGCTACACCTTC
TRBJ2-1	TRBV28	NA	NA	CASNPSGYLTNEQFF	TGTGCCAGCAACCCTTCGGGGTACCTTACCAATGAGCAGTTCTTC
TRBJ1-1	TRBV7-2	NA	NA	CASRPIAGLNTEAFF	TGTGCCAGCAGACCGATCGCGGGATTGAACACTGAAGCTTTCTTT
TRBJ2-7	TRBV7-7	NA	NA	CASSFSRGYEQYF	TGTGCTAGCAGCTTTAGCAGGGGCTACGAGCAGTACTTC
TRBJ2-5	TRBV2	TRBD2	NA	CASRTSGVETQYF	TGTGCCAGCAGGACTAGCGGGGTAGAGACCCAGTACTTC
TRBJ1-4	TRBV28	NA	NA	CASSSAQVTNEKLFF	TGTGCCAGCAGTTCAGCTCAGGTGACTAATGAAAAACTGTTTTTT
TRBJ1-4	TRBV7-2	NA	NA	CASSLEGSQEKLFF	TGTGCCAGCAGCTTAGAGGGGTCTCAGGAAAAACTGTTTTTT
TRBJ2-7	TRBV9	NA	once	CASSVGSGPTELDEQYF	TGTGCCAGCAGCGTAGGCTCAGGGCCCACGGAGTTGGACGAGCAGTACTTC
TRBJ2-7	TRBV11-2	NA	NA	CASSLDRKGASYEQYF	TGTGCCAGCAGCTTAGATCGTAAAGGGGCCTCCTACGAGCAGTACTTC
TRBJ1-1	TRBV5-1	NA	NA	CASKEQVDTEAFF	TGCGCCAGCAAGGAACAGGTAGACACTGAAGCTTTCTTT
TRBJ2-1	TRBV5-6	NA	NA	CASSLGPSPGIYNEQFF	TGTGCCAGCAGCTTGGGTCCCTCCCCGGGGATCTACAATGAGCAGTTCTTC
TRBJ2-6	TRBV5-6	NA	NA	CASSPYRTGANVLTF	TGTGCCAGCAGCCCCTACCGCACTGGGGCCAACGTCCTGACTTTC
TRBJ1-1	TRBV18	NA	NA	CASSPNMSPDTEAFF	TGTGCCAGCTCACCAAATATGTCCCCAGACACTGAAGCTTTCTTT
TRBJ1-2	TRBV2	NA	NA	CASSQTGNGYTF	TGTGCCAGCAGCCAAACAGGGAATGGCTACACCTTC
TRBJ2-3	TRBV24-1	TRBD1	NA	CATSDSGQGVTDTQYF	TGTGCCACCAGTGATTCGGGACAGGGGGTAACAGATACGCAGTATTTT
TRBJ2-1	TRBV28	TRBD2	NA	CASSPWTSGGRGEQFF	TGTGCCAGCAGCCCTTGGACTAGCGGGGGGAGGGGTGAGCAGTTCTTC
TRBJ2-2	TRBV5-1	NA	NA	CASSSGLNTGELFF	TGCGCCAGCAGCTCCGGACTGAACACCGGGGAGCTGTTTTTT
TRBJ1-2	TRBV6-5	NA	once	CASSYLRDYGYTF	TGTGCCAGCAGTTACCTCAGGGACTATGGCTACACCTTC
TRBJ1-1	TRBV10-3	TRBD1	once	CAIREGTGNTEAFF	TGTGCCATCAGAGAAGGGACAGGGAACACTGAAGCTTTCTTT